The rows below give T cell receptor beta chains drawn from one sample of a study of T cells in Graves' hyperthyroidism and ophthalmopathy. One entry per CDR3 protein, called by TCRdb with MiXCR from the multiplex PCR reads. The sample includes 550,000 to 800,000 distinct CDR3 sequences, less than 20% of them seen just once. Source material: blood. The receptor set was obtained from a man aged 18 to 30 with Graves' hyperthyroidism. Both conserved end residues are part of each CDR3. Each record gives: J gene, clone size, V gene, D gene, CDR3 DNA, CDR3 protein. The D gene is left open where the match is weak. Some rows mark clone size as missing; the rest say once, few, many or name a class of expanded clone.

>TRBJ2-7|NA|TRBV6-5|TRBD2
TGTGCCAGCAGTTACGCTAGCGGGAGCTCCTACGAGCAGTACTTC
CASSYASGSSYEQYF
>TRBJ2-7|many|TRBV11-2|TRBD1
TGTGCCAGCAGCTTAGAGACAGGGGGCACCTACGAGCAGTACTTC
CASSLETGGTYEQYF
>TRBJ2-7|many|TRBV6-1|NA
TGTGCCAGCAGCCGGGATTTGCCCTACGAGCAGTACTTC
CASSRDLPYEQYF
>TRBJ2-1|many|TRBV3-1|TRBD2
TGTGCCAGCAGCCAAGATCTGGGACTAGCCACCGATGAGCAGTTCTTC
CASSQDLGLATDEQFF
>TRBJ2-2|NA|TRBV3-1|TRBD2
TGTGCCAGCAGCCGATGGGCGGGAGGGAACACCGGGGAGCTGTTTTTT
CASSRWAGGNTGELFF
>TRBJ2-2|many|TRBV6-6|TRBD2
TGTGCCAGCAGTTACAGGGCCCTAGCGGGTACCGGGGAGCTGTTTTTT
CASSYRALAGTGELFF
>TRBJ1-6|few|TRBV9|TRBD1
TGTGCCAGCAGCGCCAGGACAGGGATGAATTCACCCCTCCACTTT
CASSARTGMNSPLHF
>TRBJ2-3|NA|TRBV20-1|TRBD2
TGCAGAGCGGGGGGGGGGAGGGCCACAGATACGCAGTATTTT
CRAGGGRATDTQYF
>TRBJ1-1|many|TRBV18|NA
TGTGCCAGCTCACCACCAGCGAACACTGAAGCTTTCTTT
CASSPPANTEAFF
>TRBJ2-1|many|TRBV24-1|NA
TGTGCCACCAGTGATGAAGGGGCGACAAACAATGAGCAGTTCTTC
CATSDEGATNNEQFF
>TRBJ2-7|NA|TRBV4-3|NA
TGCGCCAGCAGCCAAGAGGGGCAGGGTCGTGAGCAGTACTTC
CASSQEGQGREQYF
>TRBJ1-1|many|TRBV7-3|NA
TGTGCCAGCAGCCCCGGCAGGGAGACTGAAGCTTTCTTT
CASSPGRETEAFF
>TRBJ2-1|many|TRBV30|TRBD2
TGTGCCTGGAGTGGACTAGCGCCAAACAATGAGCAGTTCTTC
CAWSGLAPNNEQFF
>TRBJ2-5|few|TRBV19|TRBD1
TGTGCCAGTAGCCGTCGCGGACAGGGTTTACGAGAGACCCAGTACTTC
CASSRRGQGLRETQYF
>TRBJ2-7|few|TRBV20-1|TRBD2
TGCAGTGCTAGAGAGGGCCTGGGGGTAGCGGGGGGTACCTACGAGCAGTACTTC
CSAREGLGVAGGTYEQYF
>TRBJ2-1|many|TRBV28|NA
TGTGCCAGCAGTTTCAGACCAGGGGTCTCCTACAATGAGCAGTTCTTC
CASSFRPGVSYNEQFF
>TRBJ2-1|few|TRBV4-2|TRBD2
TGTGCCAGCAGCCAGCACAGGACTAGCGGGAGTCGCAATGAGCAGTTCTTC
CASSQHRTSGSRNEQFF
>TRBJ2-7|many|TRBV14|NA
TGTGCCAGCAGCTCGGAGGAGGGGGCCCCTCCGGACGAGCAGTACTTC
CASSSEEGAPPDEQYF
>TRBJ2-5|few|TRBV5-1|NA
TGCGCCAGCAGCTTAAAGGGCAGGGGTGAGACCCAGTACTTC
CASSLKGRGETQYF
>TRBJ2-3|NA|TRBV10-3|TRBD2
TGTGCCATCAGTGATGGACTAGCGGGAGGGAGGGATACGCAGTATTTT
CAISDGLAGGRDTQYF
>TRBJ1-2|NA|TRBV9|NA
TGTGCCAGCAGCGTAGCGGAGAGAGCCTATGGCTACACCTTC
CASSVAERAYGYTF
>TRBJ2-7|NA|TRBV28|TRBD2
TGTGCCAGCAGCCAAGATCGACTAGCGGGGTACTCCTACGAGCAGTACTTC
CASSQDRLAGYSYEQYF
>TRBJ1-1|few|TRBV7-9|NA
TGTGCCAGCAGCTTAGCGACCGTAAACACTGAAGCTTTCTTT
CASSLATVNTEAFF
>TRBJ2-7|many|TRBV20-1|TRBD2
TGCAGTGCTAGAGATCGTCTAGCGGGGTGGTACGAGCAGTACTTC
CSARDRLAGWYEQYF
>TRBJ2-1|many|TRBV27|NA
TGTGCCAGCAGTTTACGTCTGGCGGGTTACTACAATGAGCAGTTCTTC
CASSLRLAGYYNEQFF
>TRBJ2-7|many|TRBV20-1|NA
TGCAGTGCTAGCCTAGTTCCCTACGAGCAGTACTTC
CSASLVPYEQYF
>TRBJ2-3|few|TRBV28|NA
TGTGCCAGCAGTTTTCTTAGCTCTAGCACAGATACGCAGTATTTT
CASSFLSSSTDTQYF